These T cell receptor beta chains were read from a single sample in a study of patients and donors after allogeneic stem cell transplantation. TCRdb reanalysed the RT-PCR reads using MiXCR and keeps one entry per CDR3 protein. The top ten clones hold 20% to 30% of a sample with around 9,900 distinct CDR3 sequences, about 6.2% of them seen once. Material: blood, either unsorted or a sorted T cell fraction (not recorded which). Source of these receptors: a human donor who was either an allogeneic HSCT recipient or a stem cell or donor lymphocyte infusion donor (not recorded which). It is not recorded whose cells these are; they may come from a transplant donor. The CDR3 runs from the conserved cysteine through the conserved F or W. The D gene is left open where the match is weak. A row's size may be missing; if present it is once, few, many or a size class.

many NA TRBJ1-2 TRBV28 11 CASSPSTVITF TGTGCCAGCAGTCCCAGCACAGTAATTACCTTC
many TRBD2 TRBJ2-1 TRBV12-3/TRBV12-4 16 CASRVGTSPRYNEQFF TGTGCCAGCAGGGTTGGGACTAGTCCGAGGTACAATGAGCAGTTCTTC
many TRBD2 TRBJ2-3 TRBV6-5 17 CASSYTPGTSGTDTQYF TGTGCCAGCAGTTACACCCCCGGGACTAGCGGCACAGATACGCAGTATTTT
many TRBD1 TRBJ2-1 TRBV4-2 16 CASSQEGRGTGNEQFF TGTGCCAGCAGCCAAGAAGGCAGGGGGACAGGCAATGAGCAGTTCTTC
few TRBD2 TRBJ2-1 TRBV28 15 CASSVSSGAYNEQFF TGTGCCAGCAGTGTATCTAGCGGAGCCTACAATGAGCAGTTCTTC
many NA TRBJ2-2 TRBV6-2/TRBV6-3 14 CASSYGGYTGELFF TGTGCCAGCAGTTACGGGGGGTACACCGGGGAGCTGTTTTTT
many TRBD1 TRBJ1-2 TRBV28 14 CASSYEGGNYGYTF TGTGCCAGCAGCTACGAAGGGGGCAACTATGGCTACACCTTC
few TRBD2 TRBJ2-7 TRBV11-1 15 CASTLAASGSYEQYF TGTGCCAGCACCTTAGCCGCTAGCGGGTCCTACGAGCAGTACTTC
many NA TRBJ1-1 TRBV29-1 13 CSVGDAGITEAFF TGCAGCGTTGGCGATGCAGGGATCACTGAAGCTTTCTTT
many NA TRBJ1-1 TRBV15 14 CATSERQMNTEAFF TGTGCCACCAGCGAAAGACAGATGAACACTGAAGCTTTCTTT
many NA TRBJ1-5 TRBV11-2 14 CASSRRAKHQPQHF TGTGCCAGCAGCCGCCGGGCCAAACATCAGCCCCAGCATTTT
medium-sized TRBD2 TRBJ2-3 TRBV11-1 18 CASSSPRGELAGAVTQYF TGTGCCAGCAGCAGCCCCAGGGGAGAACTAGCGGGAGCCGTTACGCAGTATTTT
many TRBD2 TRBJ2-1 TRBV5-1 16 CASSLTGLAGPNEQFF TGCGCCAGCAGCCTAACGGGACTAGCGGGACCTAATGAGCAGTTCTTC
many TRBD1 TRBJ1-3 TRBV12-3/TRBV12-4 14 CASSLTGGRYTIYF TGTGCCAGCAGCTTGACAGGGGGCAGATACACCATATATTTT
few TRBD1 TRBJ1-1 TRBV30 14 CAWSAYRGSTEAFF TGTGCCTGGAGTGCCTACAGGGGTAGCACTGAAGCTTTCTTT
many NA TRBJ2-1 TRBV7-2 16 CASSLLRGSSYNEQFF TGTGCCAGCAGCTTACTACGGGGGAGCTCCTACAATGAGCAGTTCTTC
medium-sized NA TRBJ1-5 TRBV5-1 15 CASSLDGYSNQPQHF TGCGCCAGCAGCTTGGACGGCTATAGCAATCAGCCCCAGCATTTT
NA TRBD1 TRBJ2-5 TRBV12-3/TRBV12-4 13 CASRTTGFETQYF TGTGCCAGCAGAACGACAGGGTTCGAGACCCAGTACTTC
many NA TRBJ2-1 TRBV7-9 11 CASSTGDEQFF TGTGCCAGCAGCACGGGCGATGAGCAGTTCTTC
many NA TRBJ2-2 TRBV12-3/TRBV12-4 13 CASSLTEPGELFF TGTGCCAGCAGTTTAACAGAACCCGGGGAGCTGTTTTTT
many TRBD1 TRBJ1-4 TRBV20-1 14 CSAGPGQGNEKLFF TGCAGTGCGGGTCCGGGACAGGGGAATGAAAAACTGTTTTTT
many NA TRBJ2-1 TRBV4-3 13 CASSQGSFHEQFF TGCGCCAGCAGCCAAGGAAGTTTCCATGAGCAGTTCTTC
many TRBD1 TRBJ1-5 TRBV28 14 CASRGGTGYQPQHF TGTGCCAGCAGGGGTGGGACAGGGTATCAGCCCCAGCATTTT